A selection of T cell receptor beta chains follows, all from one sample in a study of shared clonotypes between healthy human individuals. Clones were read by immunoSEQ multiplex PCR, and TCRdb kept only the in-frame ones, dropping some. The table lists about 2.1 million clones, around 93% of them singletons. Input material: naive CD8+ T cells from PBMCs. These receptor sequences come from a man aged 18 to 29 in good health. Some clones in this sample may be carry-over from other donors' samples. Each CDR3 is given with its conserved first and last residue. The D gene is left open where the match is weak. Not every row has a clone size; where given, it reads once, few, many or a size class.

NA,NA,TRBV27,TRBJ2-3,CASSLSPPTDTQYF,TGTGCCAGCAGTTTATCCCCCCCCACAGATACGCAGTATTTT
TRBD2,NA,TRBV14,TRBJ2-1,CASSQGLAGGNERFF,TGTGCCAGCAGCCAAGGACTAGCGGGAGGGAATGAGCGGTTCTTC
NA,once,TRBV10-1,TRBJ2-5,CASSELRGETQYF,TGCGCCAGCAGTGAATTGAGGGGGGAGACCCAGTACTTC
NA,NA,TRBV28,TRBJ2-7,CASSLYGTYEQYF,TGTGCCAGCAGTTTATATGGCACTTACGAGCAGTACTTC
NA,NA,TRBV10-3,TRBJ1-1,CAGRPTLNTEAFF,TGTGCCGGCAGGCCGACTCTGAACACTGAAGCTTTCTTT
NA,NA,TRBV27,TRBJ2-3,CASSLLSADTQYF,TGTGCCAGCAGTTTACTCTCGGCAGATACGCAGTATTTT
TRBD2,NA,TRBV6-1,TRBJ2-4,CANTGGYIQYF,TGTGCCAACACGGGGGGATACATTCAGTACTTC
NA,NA,TRBV13,TRBJ2-1,CASSLRLSSYNEQFF,TGTGCCAGCAGCTTACGTCTTAGCTCCTACAATGAGCAGTTCTTC
TRBD1,NA,TRBV28,TRBJ1-5,CASRTGGNQPQHF,TGTGCCAGCAGGACAGGGGGGAATCAGCCCCAGCATTTT
NA,NA,TRBV14,TRBJ2-3,CASSQAPRVHTQYF,TGTGCCAGCAGCCAAGCCCCAAGAGTGCATACGCAGTATTTT
NA,NA,TRBV7-3,TRBJ2-2,CASSRTPLGTGELFF,TGTGCCAGCAGCCGGACACCCCTTGGGACCGGGGAGCTGTTTTTT
NA,once,TRBV9,TRBJ1-4,CASSVADQGEKLFF,TGTGCCAGCAGCGTAGCCGATCAAGGGGAAAAACTGTTTTTT
NA,NA,TRBV6-5,TRBJ2-7,CASRGGPLSHEQYF,TGTGCCAGCAGGGGGGGGCCGCTTAGTCACGAGCAGTACTTC
NA,NA,TRBV4-1,TRBJ2-3,CASSQWAAVSTDTQYF,TGCGCCAGCAGCCAATGGGCAGCGGTTAGCACAGATACGCAGTATTTT
NA,NA,TRBV27,TRBJ2-7,CASRGISYEQYF,TGTGCCAGCAGAGGAATTTCCTACGAGCAGTACTTC
NA,NA,TRBV4-1,TRBJ2-7,CASSQNVGVPYEQYF,TGCGCCAGCAGCCAAAACGTGGGAGTTCCGTACGAGCAGTACTTC
NA,NA,TRBV7-9,TRBJ1-5,CASSLAVAGHQPQHF,TGTGCCAGCAGCTTAGCTGTCGCGGGGCATCAGCCCCAGCATTTT
TRBD1,NA,TRBV6-5,TRBJ2-7,CASSYLGTGGVYEQYF,TGTGCCAGCAGTTACCTTGGGACAGGGGGAGTCTACGAGCAGTACTTC
NA,NA,TRBV7-8,TRBJ2-1,CASSFFGDEQFF,TGTGCCAGCAGCTTTTTTGGCGATGAGCAGTTCTTC
NA,NA,TRBV28,TRBJ1-5,CASGGGGNQPQHF,TGTGCCAGTGGGGGCGGGGGCAATCAGCCCCAGCATTTT